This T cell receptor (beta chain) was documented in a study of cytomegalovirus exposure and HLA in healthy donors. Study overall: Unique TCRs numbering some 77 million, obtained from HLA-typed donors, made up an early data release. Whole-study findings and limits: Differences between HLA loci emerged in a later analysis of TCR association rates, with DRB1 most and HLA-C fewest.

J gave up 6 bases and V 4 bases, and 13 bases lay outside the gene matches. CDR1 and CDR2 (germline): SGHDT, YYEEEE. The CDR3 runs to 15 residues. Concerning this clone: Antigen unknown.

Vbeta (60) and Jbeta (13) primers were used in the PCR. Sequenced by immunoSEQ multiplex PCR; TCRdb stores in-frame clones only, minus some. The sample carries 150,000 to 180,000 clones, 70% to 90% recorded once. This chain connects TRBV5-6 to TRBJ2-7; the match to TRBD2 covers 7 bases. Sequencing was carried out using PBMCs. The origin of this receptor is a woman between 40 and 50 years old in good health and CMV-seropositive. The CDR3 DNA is TGTGCCAGCAGCCGGGGAATGGCGGGAGCTCTCGAGCAGTACTTC. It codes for CASSRGMAGALEQYF.